This TCR beta chain was identified during a study of neoadjuvant anti-PD-1 for oral cavity cancer. Looking at the study overall: Patients without progression got a fourth dose around day 43. Study results and caveats: Treg/Th17 ratio rose with pretreatment blood and fell with post-treatment tumor TCRbeta clonality.

Assay used: immunoSEQ multiplex PCR; TCRdb lists only in-frame clones, some missing. The sample shows roughly 14,000 clones, about 70% of them seen only once. This CDR3 spans 16 amino acids. Germline lookup yields CDR1 SGHAT and CDR2 FQNNGV. Trimming took 0 bases from V and 4 from J, leaving 15 bases between them. As to this clone: What it binds is not known.

The clonotype comes from a person between 40 and 79 years old with oral cavity squamous cell carcinoma. The material sequenced was PBMCs, taken before nivolumab (anti-PD-1) treatment. The rearrangement links TRBV11-2 to TRBJ1-2; D is unresolved. Written as DNA, the CDR3 is TGTGCCAGCAGCTTAGAGAGGCCGGACGGTGGCTATGGCTACACCTTC. Amino acids: CASSLERPDGGYGYTF.